The T cell receptor beta chain described here comes from a study of T cell repertoires in cytomegalovirus infection. Study summary: Recently identified HLA-C-restricted CMV epitopes were used, and well-studied HLA-B-restricted CMV epitopes were used as well. Indicated by public TCR beta signatures were CMV infection and matching HLA type. Study findings and constraints: The ex vivo response was dominated by HLA-C-restricted CMV-specific TCR beta clonotypes. Adding up the frequency of public TCR beta families identified people who carried CMV plus the relevant HLA.

Concerning this clonotype: The antigen remains unidentified.

CDR1 is LGHNA and CDR2 is YSLEER in the germline V gene. V gave up 0 bases and J gave up 2 bases; unmatched junction bases: 1. CDR3 length: 15 amino acids. TCRdb re-called the reads with MiXCR, one entry per CDR3 protein. Here the sample spans some 920,000 distinct CDR3 sequences, roughly 30% being singletons. Sequenced here: cultured CD8+ T cells from PBMCs, sampled from culture after CMV antigen stimulation. The V and J genes are TRBV4-3 and TRBJ1-5; 7 nucleotides agree with TRBD1. This receptor was obtained from a human donor in good health (CMV status not recorded). Some clones in this sample may be carry-over from other donors' samples. The CDR3 is CASSQEGTGNQPQHF. The CDR3 DNA reads TGCGCCAGCAGCCAAGAAGGGACAGGCAATCAGCCCCAGCATTTT.